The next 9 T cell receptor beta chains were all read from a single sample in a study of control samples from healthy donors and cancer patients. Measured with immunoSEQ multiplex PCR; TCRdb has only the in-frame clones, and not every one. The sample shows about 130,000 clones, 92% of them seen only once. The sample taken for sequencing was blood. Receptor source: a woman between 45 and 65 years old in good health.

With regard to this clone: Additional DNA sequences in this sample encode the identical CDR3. CDR3 sequence: CASSLGGSQETQYF. The CDR3, as DNA: TGCGCCAGCAGCTTGGGGGGGAGTCAAGAGACCCAGTACTTC. The rearrangement uses TRBV5-1 and TRBJ2-5; either TRBD1 or TRBD2 may fit D (5 bases each). Trimming removed 0 bases at V and 2 bases at J, with 8 bases between. There are 14 residues in the CDR3. Germline CDR1 is SGHRS and CDR2 is YFSETQ.

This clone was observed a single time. CDR3 DNA: TGTGCCAGCAGTTACCGAGGACAGGGACCCCTCTATGGCTACACCTTC. Its protein is CASSYRGQGPLYGYTF. The chain joins TRBV6-5 to TRBJ1-2; 8 nucleotides match TRBD1. The CDR3 length is 16 residues. After removal of 2 bases from V and 4 bases from J, the junction contained 9 bases not matched to a gene. In germline, CDR1 is MNHEY, CDR2 SVGAGI.

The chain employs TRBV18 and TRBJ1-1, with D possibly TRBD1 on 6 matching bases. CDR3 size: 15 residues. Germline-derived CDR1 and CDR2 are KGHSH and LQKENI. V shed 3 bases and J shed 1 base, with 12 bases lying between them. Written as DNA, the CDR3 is TGTGCCAGCTCACCGGCCCGGGGGCGGAACACTGAAGCTTTCTTT. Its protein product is CASSPARGRNTEAFF. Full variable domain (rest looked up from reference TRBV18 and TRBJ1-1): NAGVMQNPRHLVRRRGQEARLRCSPMKGHSHVYWYRQLPEEGLKFMVYLQKENIIDESGMPKERFSAEFPKEGPSILRIQQVVRGDSAAYFCASSPARGRNTEAFFGQGTRLTVV.

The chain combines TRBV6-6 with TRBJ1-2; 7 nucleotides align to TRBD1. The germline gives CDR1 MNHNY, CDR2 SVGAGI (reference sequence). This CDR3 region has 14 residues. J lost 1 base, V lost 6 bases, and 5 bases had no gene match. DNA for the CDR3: TGTGCCAGCAGGGGGGGACAGAATAACTATGGCTACACCTTC. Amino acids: CASRGGQNNYGYTF.

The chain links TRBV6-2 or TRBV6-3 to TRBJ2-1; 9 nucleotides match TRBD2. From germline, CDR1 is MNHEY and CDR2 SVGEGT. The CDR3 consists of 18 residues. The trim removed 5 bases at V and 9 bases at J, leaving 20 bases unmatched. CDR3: CASSQLIPSGTREGEQFF. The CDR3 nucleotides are TGTGCCAGCAGTCAACTCATACCTAGCGGGACGCGGGAGGGTGAGCAGTTCTTC.

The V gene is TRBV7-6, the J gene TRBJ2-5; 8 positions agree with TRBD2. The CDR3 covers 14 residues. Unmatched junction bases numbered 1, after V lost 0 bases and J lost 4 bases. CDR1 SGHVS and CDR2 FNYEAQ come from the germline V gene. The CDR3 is CASSLAAGGETQYF. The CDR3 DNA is TGTGCCAGCAGCTTAGCCGCGGGGGGAGAGACCCAGTACTTC.

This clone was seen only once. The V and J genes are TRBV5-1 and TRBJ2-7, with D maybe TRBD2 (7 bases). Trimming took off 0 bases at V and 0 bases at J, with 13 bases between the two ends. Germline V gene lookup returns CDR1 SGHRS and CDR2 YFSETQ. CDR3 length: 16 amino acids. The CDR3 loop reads CASSLEGGGTSYEQYF. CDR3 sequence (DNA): TGCGCCAGCAGCTTGGAGGGGGGGGGAACCTCCTACGAGCAGTACTTC.

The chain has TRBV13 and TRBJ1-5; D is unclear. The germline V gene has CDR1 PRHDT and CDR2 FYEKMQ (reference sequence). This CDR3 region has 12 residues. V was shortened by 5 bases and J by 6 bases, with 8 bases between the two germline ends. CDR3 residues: CASSQLGQPQHF. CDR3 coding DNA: TGTGCCAGCAGCCAGTTAGGTCAGCCCCAGCATTTT.

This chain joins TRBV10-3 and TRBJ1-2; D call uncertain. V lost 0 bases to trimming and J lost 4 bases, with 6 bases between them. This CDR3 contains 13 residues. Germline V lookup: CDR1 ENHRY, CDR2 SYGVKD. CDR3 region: CAISESSTYGYTF. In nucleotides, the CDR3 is TGTGCCATCAGTGAGTCTTCCACCTATGGCTACACCTTC.